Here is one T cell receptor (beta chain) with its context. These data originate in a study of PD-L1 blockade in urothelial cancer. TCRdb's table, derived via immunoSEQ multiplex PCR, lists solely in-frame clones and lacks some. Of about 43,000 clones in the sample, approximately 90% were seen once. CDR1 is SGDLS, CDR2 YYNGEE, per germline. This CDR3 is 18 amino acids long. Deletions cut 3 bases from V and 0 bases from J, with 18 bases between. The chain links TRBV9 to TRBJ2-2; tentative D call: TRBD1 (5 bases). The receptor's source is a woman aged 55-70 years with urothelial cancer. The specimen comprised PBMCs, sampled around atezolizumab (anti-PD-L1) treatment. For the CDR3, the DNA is TGTGCCAGCAGCGCCCTCTCGAACAGGTACACGAACACCGGGGAGCTGTTTTTT. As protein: CASSALSNRYTNTGELFF.